Listed below are T cell receptor beta chains from one sample, sequenced in a study of blood T cell repertoires in COVID-19. Assay used: immunoSEQ multiplex PCR; TCRdb lists only in-frame clones, some missing. The sample has 250,000 to 300,000 clones, roughly 83% seen once. The sequencing sample was made of peripheral blood. The source is a man aged 60 to 69 who had recovered from COVID-19. Both conserved end residues are part of each CDR3. A D gene is named only where the DNA matches it firmly. Rows may omit the clone size; those that give it use once, few, many or a size class.

d_call | j_call | v_call | clone_size | cdr3_nt | cdr3_aa
TRBD1 | TRBJ2-7 | TRBV28 | . | TGTGCCAGCAGTTTACTACCCGGGACAGCCTACGAGCAGTACTTC | CASSLLPGTAYEQYF
TRBD2 | TRBJ2-2 | TRBV18 | . | TGTGCCAGCTCACCAGGGGCTAGCGGGAACACCGGGGAGCTGTTTTTT | CASSPGASGNTGELFF
TRBD1 | TRBJ1-4 | TRBV30 | . | TGTGCCTGGAGTTTAAGACAGGGTGGCGAAAAACTGTTTTTT | CAWSLRQGGEKLFF
TRBD1 | TRBJ2-1 | TRBV27 | . | TGTGCCAGCAGTTTAGTCTCTCAGACAGGGTCTGAGCAGTTCTTC | CASSLVSQTGSEQFF
. | TRBJ1-3 | TRBV3-1/TRBV3-2 | . | TGTGCCAGCAGGCACGGACAGGGAAACACCATATATTTT | CASRHGQGNTIYF
. | TRBJ2-2 | TRBV7-3 | . | TGTGCCAGCAGTCCTGTTCCGGGAACCGGGGAGCTGTTTTTT | CASSPVPGTGELFF
. | TRBJ2-7 | TRBV5-6 | few | TGTGCCAGCAGCCTGGGACTGGGAGATACCAACGAGCAGTACTTC | CASSLGLGDTNEQYF
. | TRBJ1-2 | TRBV19 | once | TGTGCCAGTAGTGCCGTTATCAGGTCTAACTATGGCTACACCTTC | CASSAVIRSNYGYTF
TRBD1 | TRBJ2-1 | TRBV6-5 | . | TGTGCCAGCAGCACAGGGGCCCTTTTGGTAAATGAGCAGTTCTTC | CASSTGALLVNEQFF
. | TRBJ1-1 | TRBV29-1 | . | TGCAGCGTAGCCCTTGGAGGAGTGGCTGAAGCTTTCTTT | CSVALGGVAEAFF
TRBD1 | TRBJ1-1 | TRBV6-5 | . | TGTGCCAGCAGTTACGCTGGGACAGGCGCTGAAGCTTTCTTT | CASSYAGTGAEAFF
. | TRBJ2-1 | TRBV28 | . | TGTGCCAGCAGTTCAGGCCCAGTGAATGAGCAGTTCTTC | CASSSGPVNEQFF
TRBD2 | TRBJ2-3 | TRBV7-6 | . | TGTGCCAGCAGCTTAGCGAGCGGGGGGGTCACAGATACGCAGTATTTT | CASSLASGGVTDTQYF
TRBD2 | TRBJ2-7 | TRBV7-9 | . | TGTGCCAGCAGCCAACCAAGAGGGACTAGCGGGGGGACCCACGAGCAGTACTTC | CASSQPRGTSGGTHEQYF
. | TRBJ2-2 | TRBV9 | . | TGTGCCAGCAGCCTTACCCCAACAGGGTCGGTTACCGGGGAGCTGTTTTTT | CASSLTPTGSVTGELFF
. | TRBJ2-5 | TRBV6-2/TRBV6-3 | . | TGTGCCAGCAGTCCCCTTACTCGTACAGCTCAAGAGACCCAGTACTTC | CASSPLTRTAQETQYF
TRBD2 | TRBJ2-2 | TRBV5-1 | . | TGCGCCAGCAGCCTGACTAGCGGGGGTAACACCGGGGAGCTGTTTTTT | CASSLTSGGNTGELFF
TRBD1 | TRBJ2-3 | TRBV2 | . | TGTGCCAGCAGTCCCAGGGGGCGTACAGATACGCAGTATTTT | CASSPRGRTDTQYF
. | TRBJ2-7 | TRBV30 | many | TGTGCCTGGAGTTTGCGGGGTTCCGAGCAGTACTTC | CAWSLRGSEQYF
TRBD2 | TRBJ2-1 | TRBV10-1 | few | TGCGCCAGCAGTACTCGGACTAGCGGGAGTTACGATGAGCAGTTCTTC | CASSTRTSGSYDEQFF
. | TRBJ2-1 | TRBV25-1 | . | TGTGCCAGCAAGAAGGAGGGGGGGGAGCAGTTCTTC | CASKKEGGEQFF
TRBD1 | TRBJ2-4 | TRBV5-4 | . | TGTGCCAGCAGCTTGGGGGACAGGGGATACAAAAACATTCAGTACTTC | CASSLGDRGYKNIQYF
TRBD1 | TRBJ2-7 | TRBV9 | . | TGTGCCAGCAGCGTAGCACCGGGACAGGACCTCTACGAGCAGTACTTC | CASSVAPGQDLYEQYF
TRBD1 | TRBJ1-6 | TRBV4-1 | . | TGCGCCAGCAGCCAATACACGAAAGGGGACAGCGATAATTCACCCCTCCACTTT | CASSQYTKGDSDNSPLHF
. | TRBJ1-1 | TRBV7-9 | . | TGTGCCAGCAGCCGTCAGGGGAACACTGAAGCTTTCTTT | CASSRQGNTEAFF
TRBD1 | TRBJ2-1 | TRBV5-5 | . | TGTGCCAGCAGCTTGGTGGCAGGGGGATTCAATGAGCAGTTCTTC | CASSLVAGGFNEQFF
TRBD1 | TRBJ1-2 | TRBV19 | . | TGTGCCAGCCTTGATGGCGGGACAGGGTGGGGCTACACCTTC | CASLDGGTGWGYTF
TRBD2 | TRBJ2-1 | TRBV9 | . | TGTGCCAGCAGCGTTCCTAGCGGTGGATCCTACAATGAGCAGTTCTTC | CASSVPSGGSYNEQFF
. | TRBJ1-2 | TRBV2 | . | TGTGCCAGCAGTGGCACAGGGAGGGGATACACCTTC | CASSGTGRGYTF
TRBD2 | TRBJ2-1 | TRBV7-9 | . | TGTGCCAGCAGCTTAGAGTTAGCGGGATACAATGAGCAGTTCTTC | CASSLELAGYNEQFF
TRBD1 | TRBJ1-2 | TRBV24-1 | once | TGTGCCACCAGTCCAGGGGGCGACTATGGCTACACCTTC | CATSPGGDYGYTF
. | TRBJ2-1 | TRBV24-1 | . | TGTGCCACCAGTGATTCCCTGGGGAGCGGGTTGAGGAATGAGCAGTTCTTC | CATSDSLGSGLRNEQFF
. | TRBJ1-1 | TRBV28 | . | TGTGCCAGCAGTCTTTGGGCCGCCTTTAACACTGAAGCTTTCTTT | CASSLWAAFNTEAFF
TRBD1 | TRBJ1-1 | TRBV18 | once | TGTGCCAGCTCACCACGGGACAGCCCAAGAGGAGCTTTCTTT | CASSPRDSPRGAFF
TRBD2 | TRBJ2-2 | TRBV7-8 | . | TGTGCCAGCAGCCCAACGGGACTAGCGGGAGCCACCGGGGAGCTGTTTTTT | CASSPTGLAGATGELFF
. | TRBJ2-2 | TRBV5-1 | once | TGCGCCAGCAGCTCCAGGACTCAGGGGCTCGCCGGGGAGCTGTTTTTT | CASSSRTQGLAGELFF
TRBD2 | TRBJ2-1 | TRBV29-1 | . | TGCAGCGTTGAAAAGGTCGGCGGGAGGGGTGAGCAGTTCTTC | CSVEKVGGRGEQFF
TRBD1 | TRBJ2-7 | TRBV27 | . | TGTGCCAGCAGTTTTGTCCAGGGGGCGCATTCCTACGAGCAGTACTTC | CASSFVQGAHSYEQYF
TRBD1 | TRBJ1-6 | TRBV30 | many | TGTGCCTGGAGTGTGCTGCTGGGACAGGGGGATTCACCCCTCCACTTT | CAWSVLLGQGDSPLHF
. | TRBJ2-3 | TRBV27 | . | TGTGCCAGCAGGCGGTGGGATACGCAGTATTTT | CASRRWDTQYF
. | TRBJ2-7 | TRBV10-3 | . | TGTGCCATCAGTGATGGGCTCGAGCAGTACTTC | CAISDGLEQYF
TRBD2 | TRBJ2-1 | TRBV6-1 | . | TGTGCCAGCAGTGAAGAGAGCGGGAGTCGCAATGAGCAGTTCTTC | CASSEESGSRNEQFF
TRBD2 | TRBJ2-7 | TRBV18 | . | TGTGCCAGCTCACCCGGGACTAGTTTCGGCGAGCAGTACTTC | CASSPGTSFGEQYF